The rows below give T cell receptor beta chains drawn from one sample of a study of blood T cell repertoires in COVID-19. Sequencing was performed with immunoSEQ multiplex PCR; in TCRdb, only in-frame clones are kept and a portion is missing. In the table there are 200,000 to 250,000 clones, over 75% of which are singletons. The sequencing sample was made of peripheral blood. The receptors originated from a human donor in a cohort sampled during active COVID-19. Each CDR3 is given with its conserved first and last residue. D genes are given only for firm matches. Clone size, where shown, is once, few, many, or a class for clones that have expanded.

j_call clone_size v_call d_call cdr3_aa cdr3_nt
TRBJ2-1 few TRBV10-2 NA CASSALSGGDEQFF TGCGCCAGCAGTGCCCTCAGCGGTGGGGATGAGCAGTTCTTC
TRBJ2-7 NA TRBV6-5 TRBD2 CASREGTSGAAGHF TGTGCCAGCAGAGAGGGGACTAGCGGAGCGGCGGGGCACTTC
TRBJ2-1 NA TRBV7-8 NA CASSLVASSYNEQFF TGTGCCAGCAGCTTAGTCGCGAGCTCCTACAATGAGCAGTTCTTC
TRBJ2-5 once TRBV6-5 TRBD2 CASRTSGQETQYF TGTGCCAGCAGGACTAGCGGCCAAGAGACCCAGTACTTC
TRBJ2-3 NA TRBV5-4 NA CASSYRDTSTDTQYF TGTGCCAGCAGCTACCGGGACACAAGCACAGATACGCAGTATTTT
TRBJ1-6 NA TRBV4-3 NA CASSQGARQNSPLHF TGCGCCAGCAGCCAGGGGGCCAGACAAAATTCACCCCTCCACTTT
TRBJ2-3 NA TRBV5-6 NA CASSVLITDTQYF TGTGCCAGCAGCGTTCTTATCACAGATACGCAGTATTTT
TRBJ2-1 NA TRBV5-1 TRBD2 CASSLSLAGGSNEQFF TGCGCCAGCAGCTTGTCTCTAGCGGGGGGATCCAATGAGCAGTTCTTC
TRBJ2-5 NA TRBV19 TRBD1 CASAQGAGTQYF TGTGCCAGTGCTCAGGGGGCAGGGACCCAGTACTTC
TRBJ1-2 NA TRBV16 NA CASSQSFEGYGYTF TGTGCCAGCAGCCAATCGTTCGAGGGCTATGGCTACACCTTC
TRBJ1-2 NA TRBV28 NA CASCLRGQPYGYTF TGTGCCAGCTGCCTCCGGGGACAACCCTATGGCTACACCTTC
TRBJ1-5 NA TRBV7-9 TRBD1 CASSTAGGRNQPQHF TGTGCCAGCAGCACAGCAGGGGGACGCAATCAGCCCCAGCATTTT
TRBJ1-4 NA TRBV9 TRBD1 CASSIRQGANEKLFF TGTGCCAGCAGCATACGACAGGGGGCTAATGAAAAACTGTTTTTT
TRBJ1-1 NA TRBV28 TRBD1 CASDRSADTEAFF TGTGCATCGGACAGGAGCGCGGACACTGAAGCTTTCTTT
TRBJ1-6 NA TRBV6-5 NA CASSSFGGPNSPLHF TGTGCCAGCAGTTCGTTCGGAGGGCCAAATTCACCCCTCCACTTT
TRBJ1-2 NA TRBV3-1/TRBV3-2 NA CASSRHHNYGYTF TGTGCCAGCAGCCGACATCATAACTATGGCTACACCTTC
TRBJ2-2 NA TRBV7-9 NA CASSLGVGGTGELFF TGTGCCAGCAGCTTAGGGGTAGGAGGCACCGGGGAGCTGTTTTTT
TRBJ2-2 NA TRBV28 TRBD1 CASTAISDRDAGELFF TGTGCCAGCACCGCCATCTCGGACAGGGATGCCGGGGAGCTGTTTTTT
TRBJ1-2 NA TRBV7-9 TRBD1 CASSLTGTGEGEYGYTF TGTGCCAGCAGCTTAACCGGGACAGGGGAAGGGGAATATGGCTACACCTTC
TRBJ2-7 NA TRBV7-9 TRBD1 CASSPGTAKGDEQYF TGTGCCAGCAGCCCCGGGACAGCTAAAGGTGACGAGCAGTACTTC
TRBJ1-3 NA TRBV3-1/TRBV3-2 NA CASSQTGSSGNTIYF TGTGCCAGCAGCCAGACAGGCAGCTCTGGAAACACCATATATTTT
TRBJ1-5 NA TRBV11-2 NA CASSLAEAGNQPQHF TGTGCCAGCAGCTTAGCGGAAGCGGGCAATCAGCCCCAGCATTTT
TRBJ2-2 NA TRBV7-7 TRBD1 CASRAGQGWTGELFF TGTGCTAGCCGAGCCGGACAGGGATGGACCGGGGAGCTGTTTTTT
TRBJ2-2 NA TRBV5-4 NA CASSPWTSNTGELFF TGTGCCAGCAGCCCCTGGACTTCGAACACCGGGGAGCTGTTTTTT
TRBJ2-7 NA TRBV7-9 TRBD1 CASSFRDRGEQYF TGTGCCAGCAGCTTCCGGGACAGGGGCGAGCAGTACTTC
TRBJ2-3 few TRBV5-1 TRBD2 CASSLDGLASTDTQYF TGCGCCAGCAGCTTGGACGGACTAGCTAGCACAGATACGCAGTATTTT
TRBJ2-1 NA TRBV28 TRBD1 CASSLKAGGSLDDEQFF TGTGCCAGCAGTTTAAAGGCAGGGGGATCCCTAGACGATGAGCAGTTCTTC
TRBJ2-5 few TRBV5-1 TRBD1 CASSFGQGGGETQYF TGCGCCAGCAGCTTCGGACAGGGGGGCGGGGAGACCCAGTACTTC
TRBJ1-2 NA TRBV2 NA CASSEMTGYGYTF TGTGCCAGCAGTGAGATGACAGGCTATGGCTACACCTTC
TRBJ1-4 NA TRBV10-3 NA CAISAVEGREKLFF TGTGCCATCAGTGCGGTAGAGGGTAGGGAAAAACTGTTTTTT
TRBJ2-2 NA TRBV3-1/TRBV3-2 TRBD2 CASSQVAGKGTGELFF TGTGCCAGCAGCCAGGTAGCGGGAAAAGGCACCGGGGAGCTGTTTTTT
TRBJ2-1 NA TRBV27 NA CASSLSQGRSYNEQFF TGTGCCAGCAGTTTAAGTCAGGGAAGGTCCTACAATGAGCAGTTCTTC
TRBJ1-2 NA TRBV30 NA CAARGTYGYTF TGTGCCGCGAGGGGGACCTATGGCTACACCTTC
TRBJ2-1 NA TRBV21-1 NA CASSKGGLAIPNEQFF TGTGCCAGCAGCAAAGGGGGACTAGCGATTCCCAATGAGCAGTTCTTC
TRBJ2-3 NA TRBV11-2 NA CASSPRSVGTDTQYF TGTGCCAGCAGCCCCCGGAGCGTGGGCACAGATACGCAGTATTTT
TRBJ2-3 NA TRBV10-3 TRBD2 CAIRSGSSADTQYF TGTGCCATCAGAAGCGGGAGTTCCGCAGATACGCAGTATTTT
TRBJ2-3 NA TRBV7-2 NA CASSLDPGWAQYF TGTGCCAGCAGCTTAGACCCGGGTTGGGCGCAGTATTTT
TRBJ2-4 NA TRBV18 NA CASSPPLLLAKNIQYF TGTGCCAGCTCACCACCGTTACTACTAGCCAAAAACATTCAGTACTTC
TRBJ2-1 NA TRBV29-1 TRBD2 CSGLTSGGPNEQFF TGCAGCGGACTGACTAGCGGGGGTCCGAATGAGCAGTTCTTC
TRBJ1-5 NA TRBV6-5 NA CASSSQRGQPQHF TGTGCCAGCAGTTCCCAACGGGGTCAGCCCCAGCATTTT
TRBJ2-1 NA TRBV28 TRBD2 CASAASGGSNEQFF TGTGCCAGCGCGGCTAGCGGGGGAAGCAATGAGCAGTTCTTC